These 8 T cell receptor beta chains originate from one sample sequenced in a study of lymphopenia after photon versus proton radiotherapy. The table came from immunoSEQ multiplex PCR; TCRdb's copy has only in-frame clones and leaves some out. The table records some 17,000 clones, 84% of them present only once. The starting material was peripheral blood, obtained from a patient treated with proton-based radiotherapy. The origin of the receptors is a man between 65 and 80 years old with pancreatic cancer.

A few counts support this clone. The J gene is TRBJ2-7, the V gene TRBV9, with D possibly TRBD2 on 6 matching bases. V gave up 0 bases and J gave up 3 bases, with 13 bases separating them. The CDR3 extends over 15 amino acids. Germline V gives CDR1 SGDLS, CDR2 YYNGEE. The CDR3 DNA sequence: TGTGCCAGCAGCGTAGGGGGGGACGGATACTACGAGCAGTACTTC. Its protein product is CASSVGGDGYYEQYF.

The chain's CDR3 is CASGHPQGTSETQYF. In DNA, the CDR3 is TGTGCTAGTGGGCATCCACAGGGGACGTCGGAGACCCAGTACTTC. The rearrangement uses TRBV12-5 and TRBJ2-5; 7 bases are shared with TRBD1. V was clipped by 6 bases and J by 5 bases; unmatched bases: 12. The CDR3 contains 15 residues. Germline-derived CDR1 and CDR2 are LGHNT and FRNRAP.

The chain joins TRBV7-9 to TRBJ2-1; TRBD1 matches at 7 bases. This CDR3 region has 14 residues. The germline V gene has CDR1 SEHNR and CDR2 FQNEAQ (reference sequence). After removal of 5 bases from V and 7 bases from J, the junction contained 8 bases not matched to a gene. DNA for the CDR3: TGTGCCAGCAGCAACGGGACAGTTGGGAATGAGCAGTTCTTC. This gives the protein CASSNGTVGNEQFF.

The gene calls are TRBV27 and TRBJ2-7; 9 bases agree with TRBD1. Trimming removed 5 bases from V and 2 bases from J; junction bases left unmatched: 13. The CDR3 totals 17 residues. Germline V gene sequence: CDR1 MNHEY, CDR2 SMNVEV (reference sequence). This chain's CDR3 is CASSPIPRDRDPYEQYF. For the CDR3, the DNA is TGTGCCAGCAGTCCGATCCCACGGGACAGGGATCCCTACGAGCAGTACTTC.

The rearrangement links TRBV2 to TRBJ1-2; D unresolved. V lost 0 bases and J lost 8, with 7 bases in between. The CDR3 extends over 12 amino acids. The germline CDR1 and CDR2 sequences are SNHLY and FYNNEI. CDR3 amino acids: CASSEAPGGYTF. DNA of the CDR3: TGTGCCAGCAGTGAAGCGCCGGGGGGCTACACCTTC. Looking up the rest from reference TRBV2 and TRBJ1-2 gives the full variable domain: EPEVTQTPSHQVTQMGQEVILRCVPISNHLYFYWYRQILGQKVEFLVSFYNNEISEKSEIFDDQFSVERPDGSNFTLKIRSTKLEDSAMYFCASSEAPGGYTFGSGTRLTVV.

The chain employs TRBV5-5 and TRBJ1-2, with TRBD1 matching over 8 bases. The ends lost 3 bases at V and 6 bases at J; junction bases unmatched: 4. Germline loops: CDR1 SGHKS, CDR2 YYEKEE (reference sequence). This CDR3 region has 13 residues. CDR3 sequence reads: CASSSGTGDGYTF. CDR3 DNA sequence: TGTGCCAGCAGCTCCGGGACAGGAGATGGCTACACCTTC.

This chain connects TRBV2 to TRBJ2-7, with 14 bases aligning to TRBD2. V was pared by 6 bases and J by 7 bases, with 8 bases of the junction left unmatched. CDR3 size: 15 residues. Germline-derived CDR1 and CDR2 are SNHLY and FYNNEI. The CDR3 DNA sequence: TGTGCCAGCAGACGACTAGCGGGAGGGCTCGGTGAGCAGTACTTC. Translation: CASRRLAGGLGEQYF.

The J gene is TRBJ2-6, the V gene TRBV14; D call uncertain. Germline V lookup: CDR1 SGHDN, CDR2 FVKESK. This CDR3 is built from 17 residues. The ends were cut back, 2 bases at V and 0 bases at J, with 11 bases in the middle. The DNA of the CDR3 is TGTGCCAGCAGCCAACAGATACAAAGCTCTGGGGCCAACGTCCTGACTTTC. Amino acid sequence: CASSQQIQSSGANVLTF.